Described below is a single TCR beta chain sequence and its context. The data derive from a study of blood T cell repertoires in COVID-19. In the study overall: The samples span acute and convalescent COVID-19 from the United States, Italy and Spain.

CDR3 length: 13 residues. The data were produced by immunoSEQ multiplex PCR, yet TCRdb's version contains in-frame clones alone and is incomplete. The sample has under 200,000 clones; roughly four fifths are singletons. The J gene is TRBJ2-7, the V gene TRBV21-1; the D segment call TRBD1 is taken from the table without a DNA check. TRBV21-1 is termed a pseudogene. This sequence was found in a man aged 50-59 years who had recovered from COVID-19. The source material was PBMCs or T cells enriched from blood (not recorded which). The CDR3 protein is CASRHDRRYEQYF. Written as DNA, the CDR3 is TGTGCCAGCAGACACGACAGGCGGTACGAGCAGTACTTC.